A selection of T cell receptor beta chains follows, all from one sample in a study of blood T cell repertoires in COVID-19. TCRdb keeps only in-frame clones here, not all; method: immunoSEQ multiplex PCR. Of 230,000 or so clones listed, about 85% were seen once; the top ten hold under 7%. Sequenced material: PBMCs or T cells enriched from blood (not recorded which). All receptors come from a woman aged 45-60 years who had been exposed to COVID-19. Each CDR3 is given with its conserved first and last residue. A D gene is named only where the DNA matches it firmly. The size field is filled for only some rows; it gives once, few, many or a size class.

length	size	V	D	J	CDR3	DNA
13	.	TRBV3-1/TRBV3-2	.	TRBJ2-3	CASSRGAIDTQYF	TGTGCCAGCAGTCGCGGGGCGATTGATACGCAGTATTTT
14	.	TRBV2	.	TRBJ1-1	CASSDGQMNTEAFF	TGTGCCAGCAGTGATGGACAAATGAACACTGAAGCTTTCTTT
16	.	TRBV6-1	TRBD2	TRBJ2-5	CASSEEDSGGQETQYF	TGTGCCAGCAGTGAAGAGGATAGCGGGGGACAAGAGACCCAGTACTTC
15	.	TRBV12-5	.	TRBJ2-2	CASGLGQFNTGELFF	TGTGCTAGTGGTTTAGGACAGTTTAACACCGGGGAGCTGTTTTTT
19	.	TRBV19	.	TRBJ1-3	CASSTLPPGTPTSGNTIYF	TGTGCCAGTAGTACCCTACCCCCCGGGACACCTACCTCTGGAAACACCATATATTTT
15	.	TRBV27	.	TRBJ1-2	CASSSSPGHVYGYTF	TGTGCCAGCAGTTCATCCCCGGGACATGTCTATGGCTACACCTTC
12	few	TRBV30	TRBD1	TRBJ1-1	CAWDRVGTEAFF	TGTGCCTGGGACAGGGTAGGGACTGAAGCTTTCTTT
13	few	TRBV7-3	.	TRBJ1-1	CASSLSGSTEAFF	TGTGCCAGCAGCTTATCCGGGAGCACTGAAGCTTTCTTT
15	.	TRBV6-5	TRBD1	TRBJ1-2	CATIARDRRNYGYTF	TGTGCCACCATTGCCCGGGACAGGCGTAACTATGGCTACACCTTC
16	.	TRBV28	.	TRBJ1-2	CASSLNWGGTNYGYTF	TGTGCCAGCAGTTTAAATTGGGGGGGCACTAACTATGGCTACACCTTC
15	.	TRBV11-2	.	TRBJ1-2	CASSRERGSFDGYTF	TGTGCCAGCAGCCGCGAGCGGGGAAGTTTCGATGGCTACACCTTC
13	many	TRBV18	.	TRBJ2-7	CASSRIEGYEQYF	TGTGCCAGCTCACGAATTGAGGGCTACGAGCAGTACTTC
12	few	TRBV7-9	.	TRBJ2-7	CASSLGGAEQYF	TGTGCCAGCAGCTTGGGCGGGGCAGAGCAGTACTTC
15	.	TRBV19	TRBD1	TRBJ1-1	CASSIFDRVDTEAFF	TGTGCCAGTAGTATATTCGACAGGGTGGACACTGAAGCTTTCTTT
15	once	TRBV13	TRBD1	TRBJ2-1	CASSWDRGLNNEQFF	TGTGCCAGCAGCTGGGACAGGGGGCTGAACAATGAGCAGTTCTTC